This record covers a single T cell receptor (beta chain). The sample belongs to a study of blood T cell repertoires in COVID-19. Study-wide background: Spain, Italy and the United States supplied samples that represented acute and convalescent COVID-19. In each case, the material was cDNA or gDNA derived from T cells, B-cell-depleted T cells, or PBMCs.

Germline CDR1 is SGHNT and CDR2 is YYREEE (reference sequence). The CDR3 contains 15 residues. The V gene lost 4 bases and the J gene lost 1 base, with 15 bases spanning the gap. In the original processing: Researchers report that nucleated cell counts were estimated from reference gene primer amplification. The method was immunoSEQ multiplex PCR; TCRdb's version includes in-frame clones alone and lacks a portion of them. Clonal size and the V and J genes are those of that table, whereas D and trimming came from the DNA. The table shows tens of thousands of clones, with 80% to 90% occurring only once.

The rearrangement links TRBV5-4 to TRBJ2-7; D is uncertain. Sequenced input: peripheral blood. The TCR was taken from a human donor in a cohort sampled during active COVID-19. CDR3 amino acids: CASSTLTGRSYEQYF. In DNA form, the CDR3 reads TGTGCCAGCAGCACCTTGACGGGTCGATCCTACGAGCAGTACTTC.